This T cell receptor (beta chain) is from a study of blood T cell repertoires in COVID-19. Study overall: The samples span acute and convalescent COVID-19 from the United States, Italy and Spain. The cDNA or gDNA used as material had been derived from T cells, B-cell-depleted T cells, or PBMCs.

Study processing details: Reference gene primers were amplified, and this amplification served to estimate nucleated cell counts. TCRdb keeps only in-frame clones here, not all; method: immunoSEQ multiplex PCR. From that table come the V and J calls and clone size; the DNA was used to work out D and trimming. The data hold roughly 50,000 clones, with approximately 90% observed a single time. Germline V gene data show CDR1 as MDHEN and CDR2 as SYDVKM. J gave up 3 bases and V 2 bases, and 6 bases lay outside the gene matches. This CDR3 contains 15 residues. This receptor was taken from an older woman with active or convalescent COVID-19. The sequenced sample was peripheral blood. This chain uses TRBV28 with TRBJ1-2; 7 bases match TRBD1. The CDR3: CASSLDRVGYYGYTF. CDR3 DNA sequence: TGTGCCAGCAGTTTAGACAGGGTCGGGTACTATGGCTACACCTTC.